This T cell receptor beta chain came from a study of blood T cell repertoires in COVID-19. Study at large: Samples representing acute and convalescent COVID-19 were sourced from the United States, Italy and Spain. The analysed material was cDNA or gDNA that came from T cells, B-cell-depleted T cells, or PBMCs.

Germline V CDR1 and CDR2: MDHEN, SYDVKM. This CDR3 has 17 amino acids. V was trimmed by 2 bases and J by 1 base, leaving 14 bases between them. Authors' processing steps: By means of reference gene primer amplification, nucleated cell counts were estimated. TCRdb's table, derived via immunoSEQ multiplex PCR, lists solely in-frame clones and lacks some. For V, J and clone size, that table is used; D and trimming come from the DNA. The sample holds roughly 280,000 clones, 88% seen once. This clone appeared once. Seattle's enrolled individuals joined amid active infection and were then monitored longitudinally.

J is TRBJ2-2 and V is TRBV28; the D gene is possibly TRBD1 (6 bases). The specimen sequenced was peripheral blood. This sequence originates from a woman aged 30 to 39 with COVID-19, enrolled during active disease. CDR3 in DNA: TGTGCCAGCAGTTTACACAGGGTACTAGTGAACACCGGGGAGCTGTTTTTT. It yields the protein CASSLHRVLVNTGELFF.